The 30 T cell receptor beta chains reported below all come from one sample, sequenced in a study of graft-versus-host responses after intestinal transplantation. These receptors are not linked to any known antigen. TCRdb's table, derived via immunoSEQ multiplex PCR, lists solely in-frame clones and lacks some. The repertoire includes fewer than 95,000 clones, about nine tenths of them detected once, and approximately 0.4% sits in the top ten. The starting material was unstimulated CD8+ T cells sorted from spleen or lymph node cells, obtained before transplant. The receptors shown here come from a human donor who was the organ donor for an intestinal transplant.

The chain employs TRBV29-1 and TRBJ1-2, with D maybe TRBD1 (5 bases). CDR3 length equals 11 residues. Germline V CDR1 and CDR2: SQVTM, ANQGSEA. V lost 7 bases and J 6 bases, leaving 12 bases between the germline ends. The CDR3, as DNA: TGCAGCGCTAGGGACTGGGATGGCTACACCTTC. Translated, it gives CSARDWDGYTF.

V is TRBV9 and J is TRBJ2-3, with D possibly being TRBD1 (6 bases). The CDR3 contains 15 residues. The V and J ends lost 4 bases and 1 base respectively, with 13 bases between them. Germline CDR1 and CDR2: SGDLS and YYNGEE. CDR3 sequence (DNA): TGTGCCAGCAGCCTACAGGGCTTTCGCACAGATACGCAGTATTTT. Translated: CASSLQGFRTDTQYF. Complete variable domain (other parts from reference TRBV9 and TRBJ2-3): DSGVTQTPKHLITATGQRVTLRCSPRSGDLSVYWYQQSLDQGLQFLIQYYNGEERAKGNILERFSAQQFPDLHSELNLSSLELGDSALYFCASSLQGFRTDTQYFGPGTRLTVL.

The chain joins TRBV28 to TRBJ2-7, with unresolved D. The length of the CDR3 is 13 residues. V shed 5 bases and J shed 2 bases, with 10 bases lying between them. Germline V gene sequence: CDR1 MDHEN, CDR2 SYDVKM. CDR3 residues: CASSTLFPYEQYF. CDR3 nucleotide sequence: TGTGCCAGCAGTACACTATTTCCCTACGAGCAGTACTTC.

This chain links TRBV18 with TRBJ1-2; TRBD1 might be the D (5 bases). Trimming shortened V by 0 bases and J by 7 bases, and 18 bases separated the two germline ends. Germline values: CDR1 KGHSH, CDR2 LQKENI. The CDR3 consists of 16 residues. CDR3 nucleotide sequence: TGTGCCAGCTCACCACCGGAGGGACCACCTCTGGGTGGCTACACCTTC. Its translation: CASSPPEGPPLGGYTF.

This clone has only one observation. V is TRBV29-1 and J is TRBJ1-1; 7 nucleotides match TRBD1. The V segment lost 6 bases and the J segment 4 bases; nucleotides outside the gene matches: 5. This CDR3 contains 12 residues. Germline V gene data show CDR1 as SQVTM and CDR2 as ANQGSEA. CDR3: CSVQGGSTEAFF. CDR3 bases: TGCAGCGTCCAGGGGGGTAGCACTGAAGCTTTCTTT.

J is TRBJ1-6 and V is TRBV6-5, with D unclear. V was trimmed by 4 bases and J by 10 bases, leaving 11 bases between them. This CDR3 spans 13 amino acids. Germline loops: CDR1 MNHEY, CDR2 SVGAGI. CDR3 DNA: TGTGCCAGCAGTTTAGCCGGTGGATCACCCCTCCACTTT. It translates to CASSLAGGSPLHF.

The rearrangement links TRBV7-8 to TRBJ1-5; 9 bases are shared with TRBD1. CDR3 size: 17 residues. The V and J ends lost 1 base and 1 base, in that order; junction bases with no gene match: 5. Germline loops: CDR1 SGHVS, CDR2 FQNEAQ. CDR3 loop: CASSLGGGQGSNQPQHF. Written as DNA, the CDR3 is TGTGCCAGCAGCTTAGGGGGGGGACAGGGCAGCAATCAGCCCCAGCATTTT.

This clone has only one observation. The chain uses TRBV7-3 and TRBJ2-3, with a tentative D call TRBD1 (6 bases). CDR3 size: 13 residues. Germline CDR1 is SGHTA and CDR2 is FQGTGA. V lost 2 bases and J lost 3, with 6 bases in between. CDR3 nucleotides: TGTGCCAGCAGCTTAGGGACAACAGATACGCAGTATTTT. Protein: CASSLGTTDTQYF.

The rearrangement links TRBV19 to TRBJ2-2; TRBD1 aligns across 8 bases. This CDR3 is built from 14 residues. Germline CDR1 reads LNHDA; CDR2 reads SQIVND (reference sequence). The ends lost 4 bases at V and 7 bases at J; junction bases unmatched: 5. The CDR3 region has the DNA TGTGCCAGTAGTACCCAGGGGGCAAGCGGGGAGCTGTTTTTT. Residues: CASSTQGASGELFF.

The chain combines TRBV4-3 with TRBJ2-1; 7 positions agree with TRBD1. V shed 3 bases, J shed 0 bases, and the junction held 8 bases outside the gene matches. The CDR3 runs 17 residues. Looked up from germline, CDR1 is LGHNA and CDR2 is YSLEER. The CDR3 bases are TGCGCCAGCAGCCAGGGACCGACAGGGAGCTCCTACAATGAGCAGTTCTTC. This sequence encodes CASSQGPTGSSYNEQFF.

The chain joins TRBV11-2 to TRBJ2-3, with D unresolved. Germline lookup yields CDR1 SGHAT and CDR2 FQNNGV. The CDR3 runs 12 residues. V lost 1 base and J 4 bases, leaving 3 bases between the germline ends. This chain's CDR3 is CASSLAADTQYF. CDR3 DNA sequence: TGTGCCAGCAGCTTAGCCGCAGATACGCAGTATTTT. Complete variable domain (other parts from reference TRBV11-2 and TRBJ2-3): EAGVAQSPRYKIIEKRQSVAFWCNPISGHATLYWYQQILGQGPKLLIQFQNNGVVDDSQLPKDRFSAERLKGVDSTLKIQPAKLEDSAVYLCASSLAADTQYFGPGTRLTVL.

The chain recombines TRBV5-1 with TRBJ2-1, with 11 nucleotides matching TRBD2. The V gene's germline CDR1 is SGHRS and CDR2 YFSETQ. Unmatched junction bases numbered 15, after V lost 3 bases and J lost 7 bases. CDR3 length: 18 residues. CDR3 sequence reads: CASSSAPAKTSGANEQFF. The CDR3 DNA follows: TGCGCCAGCAGCTCGGCCCCTGCTAAGACTAGCGGGGCGAATGAGCAGTTCTTC.

The V and J genes are TRBV30 and TRBJ2-7, with D possibly matching TRBD2 (5 bases). Per the germline V gene, CDR1 is GTSNPN and CDR2 is SVGIG (reference sequence). The CDR3 is 16 residues long. V was cut by 2 bases and J by 4 bases, with 21 bases left in between. The CDR3 sequence is CAWSPAAPPILYEQYF. CDR3 nucleotide sequence: TGTGCCTGGAGTCCAGCGGCGCCCCCAATCCTATACGAGCAGTACTTC.

This clone was counted a single time. V and J are TRBV5-1 and TRBJ2-1, with 13 positions matching TRBD2. The CDR3 sequence is 16 residues long. The V gene's germline CDR1 is SGHRS and CDR2 YFSETQ. The junction had 5 bases not matched to a gene; V was cut back by 0 bases and J by 8 bases. CDR3 region: CASSLGLAGGRDEQFF. CDR3 DNA sequence: TGCGCCAGCAGCTTGGGACTAGCGGGGGGTAGAGATGAGCAGTTCTTC.

The chain employs TRBV19 and TRBJ2-7, with D tentatively TRBD2 (5 bases). This CDR3 spans 13 amino acids. V lost 4 bases and J 4 bases, leaving 11 bases between the germline ends. Germline lookup yields CDR1 LNHDA and CDR2 SQIVND (reference sequence). As DNA, the CDR3 is TGTGCCAGTAGTACGTGGAGGTCTTACGAGCAGTACTTC. It codes for CASSTWRSYEQYF.

DNA of the CDR3: TGTGCCAGCAGCGGTTCCGGGACAGGGGAAAACTATGGCTACACCTTC. This gives the protein CASSGSGTGENYGYTF. This chain joins TRBV9 and TRBJ1-2; 10 nucleotides align to TRBD1. V gave up 3 bases and J gave up 2 bases; unmatched junction bases: 7. This CDR3 is 16 amino acids long. Germline V lookup: CDR1 SGDLS, CDR2 YYNGEE.

The V gene is TRBV7-3, the J gene TRBJ2-7; D is uncertain. Looked up from germline, CDR1 is SGHTA and CDR2 is FQGTGA. The CDR3 is 13 residues long. V was cut by 5 bases and J by 6 bases, with 14 bases left in between. DNA of the CDR3: TGTGCCAGCAGCCTAGAAGCGAGTGTCGAGCAGTACTTC. Its translation is CASSLEASVEQYF. Supplemented by reference TRBV7-3 and TRBJ2-7, the full variable domain reads GAGVSQTPSNKVTEKGKYVELRCDPISGHTALYWYRQSLGQGPEFLIYFQGTGAADDSGLPNDRFFAVRPEGSVSTLKIQRTERGDSAVYLCASSLEASVEQYFGPGTRLTVT.

This clone was counted a single time. The chain employs TRBV27 and TRBJ1-2, with 7 bases fitting TRBD1. CDR3 length equals 14 residues. The V and J ends lost 7 bases and 4 bases, in that order; junction bases with no gene match: 9. Germline V gene data show CDR1 as MNHEY and CDR2 as SMNVEV (reference sequence). Here the CDR3 reads CASTTPGQFYGYTF. CDR3 coding DNA: TGTGCCAGCACTACCCCGGGACAGTTCTATGGCTACACCTTC.

V usage is TRBV27 and J usage is TRBJ2-3; TRBD2 matches at 7 bases. Germline loops: CDR1 MNHEY, CDR2 SMNVEV (reference sequence). The CDR3 sequence is 13 residues long. After removal of 10 bases from V and 4 bases from J, the junction contained 8 bases not matched to a gene. The CDR3 DNA reads as TGTGCCACTACGGGGGGACCCGCAGATACGCAGTATTTT. This codes for CATTGGPADTQYF.

V gene TRBV6-5 combines with J gene TRBJ2-1; D perhaps matches TRBD2 (5 bases). This CDR3 is 15 amino acids long. V was cut by 7 bases and J by 8 bases, with 21 bases left in between. CDR1 is MNHEY and CDR2 is SVGAGI in the germline V gene. This CDR3 is CASKFLAQGVDEQFF. The CDR3 DNA is TGTGCCAGCAAATTCCTAGCTCAAGGTGTCGATGAGCAGTTCTTC.

The rearrangement uses TRBV27 and TRBJ1-5; 8 nucleotides agree with TRBD1. Germline CDR1 reads MNHEY; CDR2 reads SMNVEV (reference sequence). Unmatched junction bases numbered 4, after V lost 3 bases and J lost 6 bases. CDR3 size: 14 residues. Here the CDR3 DNA reads TGTGCCAGCAGTTTGGGGACAGGTGTTCAGCCCCAGCATTTT. Translated: CASSLGTGVQPQHF.

The V call is TRBV6-5, the J call TRBJ2-3, with 10 bases that match TRBD2. V lost 5 bases to trimming and J lost 5 bases; unmatched junction nucleotides: 4. Germline CDR1 MNHEY, CDR2 SVGAGI. The CDR3 consists of 14 residues. This chain's CDR3 is CASSSGGAQDTQYF. CDR3 DNA sequence: TGTGCCAGCAGTAGCGGGGGGGCCCAAGATACGCAGTATTTT.

In the case of this clone: This CDR3 is also generated by other DNA sequences in the sample. This sequence joins TRBV4-1 and TRBJ2-5; TRBD2 matches at 7 bases. The CDR3 covers 14 residues. Germline V gene sequence: CDR1 MGHRA, CDR2 YSYEKL. The trim removed 1 base at V and 1 base at J, leaving 0 bases unmatched. The CDR3 loop is CASSQGTSQETQYF. The CDR3 bases are TGCGCCAGCAGCCAAGGGACTAGCCAAGAGACCCAGTACTTC.

In this sample, this clone turned up a few times. The gene calls are TRBV28 and TRBJ1-5; D gene ambiguous. Germline V CDR1 and CDR2: MDHEN, SYDVKM. The CDR3 sequence is 16 residues long. V lost 6 bases to trimming and J lost 0 bases, with 15 bases between them. Here the CDR3 reads CASRQTRRDSNQPQHF. The DNA of the CDR3 is TGTGCCAGCAGACAGACCCGACGGGATAGCAATCAGCCCCAGCATTTT.

The rearrangement uses TRBV27 and TRBJ2-7; 8 bases align to TRBD1. J was trimmed by 3 bases and V by 6 bases; bases with no gene match: 4. The CDR3 contains 13 residues. Germline V lookup: CDR1 MNHEY, CDR2 SMNVEV (reference sequence). The CDR3 DNA is TGTGCCAGCAGCCGCGGACAGGGCTACGAGCAGTACTTC. Its protein is CASSRGQGYEQYF.

This chain joins TRBV27 and TRBJ1-2; D may be TRBD1 (6 bases). Germline CDR1 is MNHEY and CDR2 is SMNVEV (reference sequence). Trimming pared 4 bases from V and 3 bases from J, leaving 9 bases between. This CDR3 spans 13 amino acids. The CDR3 reads CASSSRQDYGYTF. Written as DNA, the CDR3 is TGTGCCAGCAGTTCCCGACAGGACTATGGCTACACCTTC.

The chain has TRBV5-5 and TRBJ1-1, with 8 bases aligning to TRBD1. Germline values: CDR1 SGHKS, CDR2 YYEKEE (reference sequence). CDR3 length: 16 residues. Trimming took 5 bases from V and 4 from J; bases not matched to a gene: 13. CDR3 DNA: TGTGCCAGCAGACCGACAGGGGTGGGAATGGCCACTGAAGCTTTCTTT. Its translation: CASRPTGVGMATEAFF.

This clone was recorded only once. J is TRBJ2-3 and V is TRBV19; D is perhaps TRBD2 (5 bases). Germline V lookup: CDR1 LNHDA, CDR2 SQIVND (reference sequence). The CDR3 is 17 amino acids. V dropped 7 bases and J dropped 1 base, with 21 bases sitting between them. The CDR3 sequence is CASNWGLDGLRTDTQYF. CDR3 nucleotide sequence: TGTGCCAGTAATTGGGGTCTGGATGGACTTCGCACAGATACGCAGTATTTT.

This rearrangement joins TRBV9 to TRBJ1-4, with D possibly matching TRBD1 (6 bases). There are 15 residues in the CDR3. The germline V gene encodes CDR1 SGDLS and CDR2 YYNGEE. V lost 6 bases, J lost 7 bases, and 19 bases lay in between. The CDR3 protein is CASNQGRGWGEKLFF. In DNA form, the CDR3 reads TGTGCCAGCAACCAGGGGAGGGGTTGGGGTGAAAAACTGTTTTTT. The variable domain in full, with the rest retrieved from reference TRBV9 and TRBJ1-4, is DSGVTQTPKHLITATGQRVTLRCSPRSGDLSVYWYQQSLDQGLQFLIQYYNGEERAKGNILERFSAQQFPDLHSELNLSSLELGDSALYFCASNQGRGWGEKLFFGSGTQLSVL.

This chain joins TRBV11-2 and TRBJ2-7; 9 bases are a match to TRBD1. The CDR3 loop spans 13 amino acids. J gave up 4 bases and V 6 bases, and 4 bases lay outside the gene matches. CDR1 and CDR2 (germline): SGHAT, FQNNGV. As DNA, the CDR3 is TGTGCCAGCAGGGGACAGGGCCCATACGAGCAGTACTTC. Its protein is CASRGQGPYEQYF.